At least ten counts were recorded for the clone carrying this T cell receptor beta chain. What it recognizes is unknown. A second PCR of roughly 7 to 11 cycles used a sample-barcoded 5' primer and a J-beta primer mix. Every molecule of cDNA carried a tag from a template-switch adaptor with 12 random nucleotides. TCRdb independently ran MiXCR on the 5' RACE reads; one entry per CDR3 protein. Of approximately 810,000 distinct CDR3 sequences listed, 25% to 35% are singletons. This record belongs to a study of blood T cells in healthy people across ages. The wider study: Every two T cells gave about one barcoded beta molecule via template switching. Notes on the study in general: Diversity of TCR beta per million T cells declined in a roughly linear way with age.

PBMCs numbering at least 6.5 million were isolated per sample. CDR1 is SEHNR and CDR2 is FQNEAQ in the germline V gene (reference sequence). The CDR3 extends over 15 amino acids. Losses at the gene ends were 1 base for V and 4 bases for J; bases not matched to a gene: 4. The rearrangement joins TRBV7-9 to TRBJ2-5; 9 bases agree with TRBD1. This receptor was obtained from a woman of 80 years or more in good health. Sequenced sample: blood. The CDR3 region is CASSLGLDRGETQYF. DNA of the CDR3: TGTGCCAGCAGCTTAGGTTTGGACAGGGGAGAGACCCAGTACTTC.